The 10 T cell receptor beta chains presented below share a single source sample, sequenced in a study of CD8 T cells in Susac syndrome. The RNA, roughly 0.45 to 1 ug, was put through reverse transcription using random hexamers. TCRdb re-analysed the immunoSEQ multiplex PCR reads in MiXCR, keeping a single row per CDR3 protein. The sample holds 90,000 to 150,000 distinct CDR3 sequences, 94% seen once. Sequencing input: CD4+ T cells from PBMCs. The receptor set was obtained from a human donor in good health.

The rearrangement links TRBV6-5 to TRBJ1-5; no clear D. This CDR3 has 13 residues. Trimming removed 6 bases from V and 11 bases from J, with 17 bases in between. CDR1 MNHEY and CDR2 SVGAGI come from the germline V gene. Here the CDR3 DNA reads TGTGCCAGCAGCGACGGTGTGGAATCAGCCCAGCATTTT. Translation gives CASSDGVESAQHF.

This chain uses TRBV29-1 with TRBJ2-3; the D is unclear. Germline-derived CDR1 and CDR2 are SQVTM and ANQGSEA. V lost 7 bases, J lost 6 bases, and 11 bases lay in between. The CDR3 totals 11 residues. The CDR3 region has the DNA TGCAGCGCAAGCCGGTTGGATACGCAGTATTTT. It codes for CSASRLDTQYF.

This clonotype showed up just once. The gene calls are TRBV3-1 and TRBJ1-2, with a tentative D call TRBD1 (6 bases). The germline V and J ends were trimmed by 3 bases and 5 bases, with 10 bases remaining between them. The germline gives CDR1 LGHDT, CDR2 YNNKEL (reference sequence). The CDR3 is 13 residues long. CDR3 sequence: CASSQSGAYGYTF. For the CDR3, the DNA is TGTGCCAGCAGCCAGTCGGGGGCATATGGCTACACCTTC.

The V and J genes are TRBV30 and TRBJ2-3; D may be TRBD2 (5 bases). The CDR3 has 13 amino acids. CDR1 GTSNPN and CDR2 SVGIG come from the germline V gene (reference sequence). Trimming pared 5 bases from V and 2 bases from J, leaving 11 bases between. CDR3 DNA sequence: TGTGCCTGGGAGGAGGATCTCACAGATACGCAGTATTTT. This gives the protein CAWEEDLTDTQYF.

The CDR3 protein is CASSTTNTGELFF. The CDR3 nucleotides read TGTGCCAGTAGTACAACGAACACCGGGGAGCTGTTTTTT. This sequence joins TRBV19 and TRBJ2-2, with D unclear. Germline values: CDR1 LNHDA, CDR2 SQIVND (reference sequence). This CDR3 is built from 13 residues. V gave up 4 bases and J gave up 0 bases, with 3 bases separating them.

This chain uses TRBV12-3 or TRBV12-4 with TRBJ2-2; D remains unclear. Trimming took 4 bases from V and 4 from J, leaving 13 bases between them. The CDR3 runs to 15 residues. In nucleotides, the CDR3 is TGTGCCAGCAGTTCTCGGCAGGCTTCCACCGGGGAGCTGTTTTTT. Its translation is CASSSRQASTGELFF.

This clonotype showed up just once. The chain links TRBV7-8 to TRBJ1-2, with D possibly TRBD1 on 6 matching bases. Germline V gives CDR1 SGHVS, CDR2 FQNEAQ. The CDR3 is made up of 16 amino acids. V gave up 5 bases and J gave up 3 bases, with 19 bases separating them. The CDR3: CASSPELGGQYYGYTF. The CDR3 DNA sequence: TGTGCCAGCAGCCCCGAGCTCGGGGGGCAGTACTATGGCTACACCTTC.

CDR3 residues: CASSPGGSGRSSYNEQFF. In DNA, the CDR3 is TGTGCCAGCAGCCCCGGGGGTAGCGGGAGGAGTTCCTACAATGAGCAGTTCTTC. This chain connects TRBV6-1 to TRBJ2-1; 10 bases align to TRBD2. The CDR3 consists of 18 residues. V was clipped by 6 bases and J by 1 base; unmatched bases: 12. Per germline, CDR1 MNHNS and CDR2 SASEGT.

The chain is built from TRBV3-1 and TRBJ2-7, with 8 nucleotides matching TRBD1. The germline V gene has CDR1 LGHDT and CDR2 YNNKEL (reference sequence). This CDR3 region has 14 residues. Trimming cost V 0 bases and J 9 bases; bases outside gene matches: 7. As DNA, the CDR3 is TGTGCCAGCAGCCAAGAGGACAGGGCAGTGGGGCAGTACTTC. Residues: CASSQEDRAVGQYF.

V is TRBV7-9 and J is TRBJ1-6; 9 nucleotides line up with TRBD1. The CDR3 is 15 amino acids. The germline V gene encodes CDR1 SEHNR and CDR2 FQNEAQ (reference sequence). The V segment lost 5 bases and the J segment 5 bases; nucleotides outside the gene matches: 4. DNA for the CDR3: TGTGCCAGCAGCACCCGGACAGGGGATAATTCACCCCTCCACTTT. As protein: CASSTRTGDNSPLHF.